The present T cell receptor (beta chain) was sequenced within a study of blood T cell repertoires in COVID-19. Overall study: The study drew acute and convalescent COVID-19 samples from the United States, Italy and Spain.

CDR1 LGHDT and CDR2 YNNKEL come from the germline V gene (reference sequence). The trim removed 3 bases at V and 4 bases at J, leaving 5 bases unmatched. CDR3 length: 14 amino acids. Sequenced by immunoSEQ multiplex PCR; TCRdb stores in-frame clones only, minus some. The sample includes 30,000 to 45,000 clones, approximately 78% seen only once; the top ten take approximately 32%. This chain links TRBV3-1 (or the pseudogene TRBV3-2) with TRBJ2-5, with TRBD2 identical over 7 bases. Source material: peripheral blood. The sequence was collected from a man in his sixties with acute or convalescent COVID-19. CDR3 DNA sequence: TGTGCCAGCAGCCAGTGGGGGGAGGGAGAGACCCAGTACTTC. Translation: CASSQWGEGETQYF.